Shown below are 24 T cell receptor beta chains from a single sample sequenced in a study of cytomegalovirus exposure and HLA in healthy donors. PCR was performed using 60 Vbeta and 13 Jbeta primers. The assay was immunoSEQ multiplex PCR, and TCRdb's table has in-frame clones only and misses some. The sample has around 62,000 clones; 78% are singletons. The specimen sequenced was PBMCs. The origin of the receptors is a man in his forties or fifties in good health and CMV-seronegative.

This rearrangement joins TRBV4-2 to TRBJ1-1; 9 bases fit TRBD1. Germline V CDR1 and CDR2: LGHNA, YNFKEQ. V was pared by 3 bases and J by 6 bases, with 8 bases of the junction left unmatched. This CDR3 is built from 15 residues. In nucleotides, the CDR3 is TGTGCCAGCAGCCAGGGGGACAGGGATAACGCTGAAGCTTTCTTT. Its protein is CASSQGDRDNAEAFF.

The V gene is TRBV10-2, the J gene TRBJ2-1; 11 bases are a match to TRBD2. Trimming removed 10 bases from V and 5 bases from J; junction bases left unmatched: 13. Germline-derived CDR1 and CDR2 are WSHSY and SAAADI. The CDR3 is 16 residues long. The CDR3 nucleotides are TGCGCCACCACCTACCCCGGGACTAGCGGTAACAATGAGCAGTTCTTC. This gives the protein CATTYPGTSGNNEQFF.

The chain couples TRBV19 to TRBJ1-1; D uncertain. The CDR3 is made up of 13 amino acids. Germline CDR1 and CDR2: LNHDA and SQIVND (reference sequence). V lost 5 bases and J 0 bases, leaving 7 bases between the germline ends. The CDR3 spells CASSYYMNTEAFF. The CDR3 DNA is TGTGCCAGTAGTTATTATATGAACACTGAAGCTTTCTTT. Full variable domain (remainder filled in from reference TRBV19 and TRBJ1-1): DGGITQSPKYLFRKEGQNVTLSCEQNLNHDAMYWYRQDPGQGLRLIYYSQIVNDFQKGDIAEGYSVSREKKESFPLTVTSAQKNPTAFYLCASSYYMNTEAFFGQGTRLTVV.

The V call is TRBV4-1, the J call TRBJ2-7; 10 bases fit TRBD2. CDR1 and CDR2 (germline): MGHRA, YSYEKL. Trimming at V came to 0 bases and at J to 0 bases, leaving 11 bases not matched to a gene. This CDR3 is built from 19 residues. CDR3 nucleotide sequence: TGCGCCAGCAGCCAAGAAACTAGCGGGGCGTCCTACAGCTCCTACGAGCAGTACTTC. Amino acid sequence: CASSQETSGASYSSYEQYF.

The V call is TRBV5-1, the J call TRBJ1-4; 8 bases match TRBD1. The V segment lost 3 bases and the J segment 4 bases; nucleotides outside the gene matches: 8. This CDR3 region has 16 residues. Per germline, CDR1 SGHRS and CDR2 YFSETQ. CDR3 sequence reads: CASSSTGGAYNEKLFF. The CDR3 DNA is TGCGCCAGCAGCTCTACAGGGGGTGCCTATAATGAAAAACTGTTTTTT. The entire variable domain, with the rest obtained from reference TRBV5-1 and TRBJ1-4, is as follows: KAGVTQTPRYLIKTRGQQVTLSCSPISGHRSVSWYQQTPGQGLQFLFEYFSETQRNKGNFPGRFSGRQFSNSRSEMNVSTLELGDSALYLCASSSTGGAYNEKLFFGSGTQLSVL.

The CDR3 region has the DNA TGTGCCAGCTCACCCGCCTTTGGAGGCGGCCAAGAGACCCAGTACTTC. Amino acid sequence: CASSPAFGGGQETQYF. The chain is built from TRBV18 and TRBJ2-5; TRBD2 might be the D (5 bases). Between the trimmed V and J ends, which lost 3 bases and 1 base, there was a span of 15 bases. Looked up from germline, CDR1 is KGHSH and CDR2 is LQKENI. This CDR3 spans 16 amino acids.

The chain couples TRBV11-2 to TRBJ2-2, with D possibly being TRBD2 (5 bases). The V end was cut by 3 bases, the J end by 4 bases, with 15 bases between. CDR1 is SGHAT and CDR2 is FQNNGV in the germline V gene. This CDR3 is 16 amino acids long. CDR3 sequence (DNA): TGTGCCAGCAGCTTTAGTGTCCACGGAGGCACCGGGGAGCTGTTTTTT. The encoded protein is CASSFSVHGGTGELFF.

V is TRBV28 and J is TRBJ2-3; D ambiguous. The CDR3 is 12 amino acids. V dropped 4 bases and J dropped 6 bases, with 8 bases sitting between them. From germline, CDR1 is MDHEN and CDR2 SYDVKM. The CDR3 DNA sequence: TGTGCCAGCAGTTCCCTCGTGGATACGCAGTATTTT. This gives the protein CASSSLVDTQYF.

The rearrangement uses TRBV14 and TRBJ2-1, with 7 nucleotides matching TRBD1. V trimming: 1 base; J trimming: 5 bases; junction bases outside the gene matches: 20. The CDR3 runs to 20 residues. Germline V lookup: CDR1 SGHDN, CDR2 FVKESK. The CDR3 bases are TGTGCCAGCAGCCAAGGCCCAGGGGGAAATAAGATCGCGTATAACAATGAGCAGTTCTTC. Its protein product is CASSQGPGGNKIAYNNEQFF.

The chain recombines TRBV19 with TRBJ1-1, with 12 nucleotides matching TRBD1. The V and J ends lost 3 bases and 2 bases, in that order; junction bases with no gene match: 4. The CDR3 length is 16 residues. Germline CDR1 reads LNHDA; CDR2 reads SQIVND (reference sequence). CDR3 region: CASSMGDRGQNTEAFF. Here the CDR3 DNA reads TGTGCCAGTAGTATGGGGGACAGGGGGCAAAACACTGAAGCTTTCTTT.

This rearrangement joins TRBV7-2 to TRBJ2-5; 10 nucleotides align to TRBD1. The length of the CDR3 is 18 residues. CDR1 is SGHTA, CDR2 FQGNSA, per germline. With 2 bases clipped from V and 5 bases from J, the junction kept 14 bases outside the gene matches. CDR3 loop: CASSLFQTGGRMWETQYF. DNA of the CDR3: TGTGCCAGCAGCTTATTTCAGACAGGGGGCAGGATGTGGGAGACCCAGTACTTC. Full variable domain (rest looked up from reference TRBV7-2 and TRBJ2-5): GAGVSQSPSNKVTEKGKDVELRCDPISGHTALYWYRQSLGQGLEFLIYFQGNSAPDKSGLPSDRFSAERTGGSVSTLTIQRTQQEDSAVYLCASSLFQTGGRMWETQYFGPGTRLLVL.

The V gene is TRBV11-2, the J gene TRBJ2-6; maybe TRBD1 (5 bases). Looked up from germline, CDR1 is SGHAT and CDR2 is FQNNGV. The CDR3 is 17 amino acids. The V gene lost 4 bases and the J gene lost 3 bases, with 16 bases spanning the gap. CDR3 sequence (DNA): TGTGCCAGCAGCTCCTCGACAGTCACCTATGGGGCCAACGTCCTGACTTTC. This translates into CASSSSTVTYGANVLTF.

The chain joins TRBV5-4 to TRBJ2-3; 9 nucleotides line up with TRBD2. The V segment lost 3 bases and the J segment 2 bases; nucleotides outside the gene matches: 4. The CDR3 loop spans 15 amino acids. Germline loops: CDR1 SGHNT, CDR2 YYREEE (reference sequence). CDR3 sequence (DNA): TGTGCCAGCAGCTGGGCGGGGGGGGCCACAGATACGCAGTATTTT. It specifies CASSWAGGATDTQYF.

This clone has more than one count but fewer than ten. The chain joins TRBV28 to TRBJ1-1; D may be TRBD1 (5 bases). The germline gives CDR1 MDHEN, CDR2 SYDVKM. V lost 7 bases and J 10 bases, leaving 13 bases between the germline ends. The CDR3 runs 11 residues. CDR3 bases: TGTGCCAGCACCGATCGGGGGGGAGCTTTCTTT. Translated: CASTDRGGAFF. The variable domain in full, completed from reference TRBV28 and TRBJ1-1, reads DVKVTQSSRYLVKRTGEKVFLECVQDMDHENMFWYRQDPGLGLRLIYFSYDVKMKEKGDIPEGYSVSREKKERFSLILESASTNQTSMYLCASTDRGGAFFGQGTRLTVV.

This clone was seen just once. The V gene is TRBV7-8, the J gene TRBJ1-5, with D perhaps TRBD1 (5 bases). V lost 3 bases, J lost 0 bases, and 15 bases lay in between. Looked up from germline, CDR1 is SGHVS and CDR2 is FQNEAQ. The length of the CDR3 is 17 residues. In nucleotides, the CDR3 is TGTGCCAGCAGCTTCTTTCCGGTAAGGGGTAGCAATCAGCCCCAGCATTTT. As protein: CASSFFPVRGSNQPQHF.

This chain's CDR3 is CATAGGSSYNEQFF. In DNA form, the CDR3 reads TGCGCCACCGCGGGAGGGAGCTCCTACAATGAGCAGTTCTTC. This rearrangement joins TRBV5-1 to TRBJ2-1, with 9 bases that match TRBD2. V was pared by 9 bases and J by 0 bases, with 4 bases of the junction left unmatched. CDR1 is SGHRS and CDR2 is YFSETQ in the germline V gene. The CDR3 totals 14 residues.

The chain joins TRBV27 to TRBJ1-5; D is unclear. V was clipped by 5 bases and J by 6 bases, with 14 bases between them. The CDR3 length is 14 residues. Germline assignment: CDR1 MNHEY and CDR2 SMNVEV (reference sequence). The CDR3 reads CASSPGAYGQPQHF. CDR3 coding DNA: TGTGCCAGCAGTCCGGGAGCCTATGGTCAGCCCCAGCATTTT.

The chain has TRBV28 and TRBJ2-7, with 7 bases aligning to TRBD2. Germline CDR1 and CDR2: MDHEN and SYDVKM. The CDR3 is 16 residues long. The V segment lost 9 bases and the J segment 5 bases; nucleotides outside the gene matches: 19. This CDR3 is CASLPHGGRTIHEQYF. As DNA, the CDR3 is TGTGCCAGTCTCCCCCACGGCGGGAGAACCATCCACGAGCAGTACTTC.

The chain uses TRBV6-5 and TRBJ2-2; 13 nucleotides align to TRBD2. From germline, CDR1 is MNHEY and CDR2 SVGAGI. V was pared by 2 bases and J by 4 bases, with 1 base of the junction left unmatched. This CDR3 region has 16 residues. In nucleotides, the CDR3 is TGTGCCAGCAGTTACCGACTAGCGGGAGGCACCGGGGAGCTGTTTTTT. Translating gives CASSYRLAGGTGELFF.

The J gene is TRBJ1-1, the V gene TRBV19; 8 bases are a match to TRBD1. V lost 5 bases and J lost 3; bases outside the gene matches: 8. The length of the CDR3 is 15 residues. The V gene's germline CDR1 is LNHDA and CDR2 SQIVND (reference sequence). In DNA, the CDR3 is TGTGCCAGTAGTCCCCGGACAGGGTGGGACACTGAAGCTTTCTTT. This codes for CASSPRTGWDTEAFF.

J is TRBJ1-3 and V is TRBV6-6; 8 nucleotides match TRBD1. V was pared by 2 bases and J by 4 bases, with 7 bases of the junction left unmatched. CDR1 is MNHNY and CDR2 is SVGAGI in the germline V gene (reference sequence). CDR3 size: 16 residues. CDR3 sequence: CASSYRDRGSGNTIYF. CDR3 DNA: TGTGCCAGCAGTTACAGAGACAGGGGTTCCGGAAACACCATATATTTT.

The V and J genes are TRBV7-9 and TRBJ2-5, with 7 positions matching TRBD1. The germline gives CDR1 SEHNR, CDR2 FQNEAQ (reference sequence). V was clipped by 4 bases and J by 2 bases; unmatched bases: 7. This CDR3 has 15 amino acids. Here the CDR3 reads CASSSLRQGQETQYF. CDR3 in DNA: TGTGCCAGCAGCTCATTAAGACAGGGACAAGAGACCCAGTACTTC.

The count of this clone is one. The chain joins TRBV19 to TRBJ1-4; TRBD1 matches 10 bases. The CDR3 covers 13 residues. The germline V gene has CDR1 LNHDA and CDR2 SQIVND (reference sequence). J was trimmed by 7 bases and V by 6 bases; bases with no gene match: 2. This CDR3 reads CASRDRGSEKLFF. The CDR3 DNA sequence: TGTGCCAGTAGGGACAGGGGGAGTGAAAAACTGTTTTTT. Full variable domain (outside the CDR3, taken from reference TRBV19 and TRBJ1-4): DGGITQSPKYLFRKEGQNVTLSCEQNLNHDAMYWYRQDPGQGLRLIYYSQIVNDFQKGDIAEGYSVSREKKESFPLTVTSAQKNPTAFYLCASRDRGSEKLFFGSGTQLSVL.

The CDR3 region is CASSLGTGGHFFQHF. As DNA, the CDR3 is TGTGCCAGCAGCCTCGGGACAGGGGGGCATTTTTTCCAGCATTTT. The chain uses TRBV11-2 and TRBJ1-5, with 11 positions matching TRBD1. J lost 12 bases, V lost 5 bases, and 12 bases had no gene match. In germline, CDR1 is SGHAT, CDR2 FQNNGV. CDR3 length: 15 amino acids.